Presented here are 10 T cell receptor beta chains from one specimen sequenced in a study of regulatory dendritic cells for organ transplantation. The data were produced by immunoSEQ multiplex PCR, yet TCRdb's version contains in-frame clones alone and is incomplete. Of around 19,000 clones detected, 80% to 90% appear once; the ten largest clones hold 0.55% to 0.75%. Sorted T cells were CFSE-labeled and cultured approximately five days with allogeneic regulatory or mature dendritic cells at 1:10. For these TCRs, the target antigens are not known. The sequencing sample was made of naive CD4+ T cells from blood cultured with regulatory dendritic cells. Described subset: CD45RA+ naive T cells. The receptor source for this set is a human donor in good health.

The rearrangement joins TRBV30 to TRBJ2-5; D is unresolved. Germline V gives CDR1 GTSNPN, CDR2 SVGIG (reference sequence). CDR3 length: 12 amino acids. V was trimmed by 3 bases and J by 7 bases, leaving 12 bases between them. The CDR3 region has the DNA TGTGCCTGGAGCGTATTATTCGGGACCCAGTACTTC. It is translated as CAWSVLFGTQYF. Complete variable domain (other parts from reference TRBV30 and TRBJ2-5): SQTIHQWPATLVQPVGSPLSLECTVEGTSNPNLYWYRQAAGRGLQLLFYSVGIGQISSEVPQNLSASRPQDRQFILSSKKLLLSDSGFYLCAWSVLFGTQYFGPGTRLLVL.

This clone occurred a few times. This chain uses TRBV5-6 with TRBJ2-5, with D tentatively TRBD1 (5 bases). With 4 bases removed from V and 5 bases from J, the gap between germline ends came to 12 bases. This CDR3 has 13 residues. Germline values: CDR1 SGHDT, CDR2 YYEEEE. The CDR3 reads CASSQGVRETQYF. CDR3 nucleotide sequence: TGTGCCAGCAGCCAAGGGGTGAGGGAGACCCAGTACTTC.

This clone appeared a few times. This chain links TRBV6-5 with TRBJ1-6; D not resolved. Germline CDR1 reads MNHEY; CDR2 reads SVGAGI. V lost 0 bases, J lost 9 bases, and 9 bases lay in between. The length of the CDR3 is 14 residues. CDR3: CASSYSGRFSPLHF. In nucleotides, the CDR3 is TGTGCCAGCAGTTACTCAGGTCGGTTTTCACCCCTCCACTTT.

The chain links TRBV14 to TRBJ1-1; TRBD1 might be the D (5 bases). V was clipped by 3 bases and J by 3 bases, with 20 bases between them. The CDR3 covers 17 residues. CDR1 is SGHDN and CDR2 is FVKESK in the germline V gene. CDR3 region: CASSHRRAGISDTEAFF. DNA of the CDR3: TGTGCCAGCAGCCACCGCCGGGCAGGGATATCCGACACTGAAGCTTTCTTT.

The chain is built from TRBV18 and TRBJ2-7; D is undetermined. This CDR3 is 14 amino acids long. Trimming took off 3 bases at V and 3 bases at J, with 12 bases between the two ends. Germline V lookup: CDR1 KGHSH, CDR2 LQKENI. This chain's CDR3 is CASSPPWAFYEQYF. CDR3 sequence (DNA): TGTGCCAGCTCACCGCCCTGGGCATTCTACGAGCAGTACTTC.

The chain joins TRBV6-1 to TRBJ2-3, with 7 bases identical to TRBD1. J gave up 4 bases and V 0 bases, and 10 bases lay outside the gene matches. Germline V gene data show CDR1 as MNHNS and CDR2 as SASEGT. The CDR3 loop spans 17 amino acids. CDR3 in amino acids: CASSEAPSGGRADTQYF. The CDR3 DNA reads as TGTGCCAGCAGTGAAGCCCCTTCAGGGGGTCGGGCAGATACGCAGTATTTT.

CDR3 region: CASSLRMTGGETQYF. CDR3 bases: TGTGCCAGCAGCTTACGAATGACAGGGGGGGAGACCCAGTACTTC. The chain employs TRBV13 and TRBJ2-5, with 9 bases lining up with TRBD1. CDR3 length: 15 amino acids. Trimming took 2 bases from V and 5 from J; bases not matched to a gene: 6. Germline V lookup: CDR1 PRHDT, CDR2 FYEKMQ (reference sequence).

The chain joins TRBV27 to TRBJ2-3; a possible D gene is TRBD1 (6 bases). Trimming left V 5 bases short and J 6 bases short, with 15 bases between. Germline CDR1 and CDR2: MNHEY and SMNVEV (reference sequence). The CDR3 spans 14 residues. The CDR3 DNA is TGTGCCAGCAGTCCTAACACAGGGCTTGATACGCAGTATTTT. This translates into CASSPNTGLDTQYF.

The chain employs TRBV4-3 and TRBJ2-7; possible D gene TRBD2, 6 bases. V was clipped by 2 bases and J by 1 base, with 12 bases between them. The CDR3 sequence is 15 residues long. CDR1 is LGHNA and CDR2 is YSLEER in the germline V gene. The CDR3 DNA reads TGCGCCAGCAGCCAAAGACTAGTCGGGTCCTACGAGCAGTACTTC. It translates to CASSQRLVGSYEQYF.

This clone is medium-sized. The chain is built from TRBV12-5 and TRBJ2-4, with D perhaps TRBD1 (6 bases). The CDR3 has 11 amino acids. Germline V gene lookup returns CDR1 LGHNT and CDR2 FRNRAP. CDR3 DNA sequence: TGTGCCCACCGATATAAGACAGGTCAGTACTTC. Translation gives CAHRYKTGQYF.